One T cell receptor beta chain is described in this entry. Its antigen is as yet unknown. Molecular barcoding with unique molecular identifiers was used for the TCRbeta library. TCRdb itself ran the PCR reads through MiXCR, one entry per CDR3 protein. The data contain about 830,000 distinct CDR3 sequences, around 15% of them singletons. The data were taken from a study of T-cell reconstitution after alpha-beta-depleted transplantation in children. General study results and limits: At around two months after transplant, the alpha-beta T cells were reportedly derived from several hundred expanded clones that came from non-depleted graft cells. The origin of high day-60 TCRbeta diversity in some patients lay in surviving recipient T cells and thymic progenitors. One year post-transplant, T-cell counts and diversity were largely derived from T cells produced anew.

Germline V gives CDR1 SGHTA, CDR2 FQGNSA. V was pared by 4 bases and J by 6 bases, with 13 bases of the junction left unmatched. The CDR3 is made up of 16 amino acids. The sequences come from PBMCs, mostly from graft donor cells, collected 360 days after TCRalphabeta/CD19-depleted stem cell transplant. The clonotype was recovered from a male patient younger than 18 who had a stem cell transplant for acute lymphoblastic leukemia, so the T cells may come from the graft donor. The V gene is TRBV7-2, the J gene TRBJ2-7; 9 bases match TRBD1. The CDR3 coding sequence is TGTGCCAGCAGCTCCTGGCGGGACAGGGTATTCACCGAGCAGTACTTC. This encodes CASSSWRDRVFTEQYF.